The present T cell receptor (beta chain) was sequenced within a study of blood T cell repertoires in COVID-19. The CDR3 length is 13 residues. Trimming at V came to 5 bases and at J to 8 bases, leaving 7 bases not matched to a gene. CDR1 is SQVTM, CDR2 ANQGSEA, per germline. The study assigned cohorts using participant-reported clinical history. All recovered Cohort 3 donors got two negative PCRs, got clearance, or saw symptom resolution. Original methodology: For nucleated cells, counts were estimated from reference gene primer amplification. Data came from immunoSEQ multiplex PCR; TCRdb stores just in-frame clones and leaves some out. The V and J calls and clone size come from that table; D and trimming were worked out from the DNA. This sample has roughly 150,000 clones, with 84% found just once.

This sequence originates from a woman between 45 and 60 years old who had recovered from COVID-19. The sequenced sample was PBMCs or T cells enriched from blood (not recorded which). The chain uses TRBV29-1 and TRBJ2-1; 9 positions match TRBD1. In DNA, the CDR3 is TGCAGCGTTTTCCGGGACAGGGACGATGAGCAGTTCTTC. The encoded protein is CSVFRDRDDEQFF.